This TCR beta chain was identified during a study of OX40 agonist ivuxolimab in advanced cancers. Turning to the study itself: The study gave patients intravenous ivuxolimab at 0.01 to 10 mg/kg every 2 weeks.

Germline loops: CDR1 SGHKS, CDR2 YYEKEE (reference sequence). V gave up 2 bases and J gave up 2 bases, with 13 bases separating them. The CDR3 totals 16 residues. TCRdb's copy holds only in-frame clones and misses some; the assay was immunoSEQ multiplex PCR. The sample includes approximately 66,000 clones, 88% of them seen just once. This chain connects TRBV5-5 to TRBJ2-2; tentative D call: TRBD2 (6 bases). This sequence originates from an adult with an advanced solid tumor such as melanoma, head and neck, liver or kidney cancer. The input for sequencing was CD4+ or CD8+ T cells sorted from blood, taken in a trial of the OX40 agonist ivuxolimab. In DNA, the CDR3 is TGTGCCAGCAGCTTCCGGGGAGGCAGTAACACCGGGGAGCTGTTTTTT. Translating it yields CASSFRGGSNTGELFF.